This is a list of T cell receptor beta chains from one sample in a study of shared clonotypes between healthy human individuals. Produced via immunoSEQ multiplex PCR; TCRdb's table is partial and in-frame only. The data show about 2 million clones, with around 95% seen just once and 0.13% held by the top ten. The sequencing input was naive CD4+ T cells sorted from blood. These receptors came from a man younger than 30 in good health. CDR3s include the opening cysteine and the closing phenylalanine or tryptophan. D genes are given only for firm matches. Size is omitted from some rows. Given values are once, few, many or a class for expanded clones.

d_call: -; v_call: TRBV30; clone_size: -; j_call: TRBJ2-1; cdr3_aa: CAWTSRANEQFF; cdr3_nt: TGTGCCTGGACGAGCCGAGCGAATGAGCAGTTCTTC
d_call: TRBD1; v_call: TRBV11-2; clone_size: -; j_call: TRBJ2-7; cdr3_aa: CASSITRGPYEQYF; cdr3_nt: TGTGCCAGCAGCATAACCAGGGGGCCCTACGAGCAGTACTTC
d_call: -; v_call: TRBV27; clone_size: -; j_call: TRBJ2-3; cdr3_aa: CASSSLSSGPSTDTQYF; cdr3_nt: TGTGCCAGCAGTTCCCTGTCCTCGGGGCCGAGCACAGATACGCAGTATTTT
d_call: -; v_call: TRBV5-1; clone_size: -; j_call: TRBJ2-3; cdr3_aa: CASSLQGFADTQYF; cdr3_nt: TGCGCCAGCAGCTTACAGGGATTTGCAGATACGCAGTATTTT
d_call: -; v_call: TRBV19; clone_size: -; j_call: TRBJ2-6; cdr3_aa: CASSTRGAGGANVLTF; cdr3_nt: TGTGCCAGTAGTACTCGGGGCGCGGGTGGGGCCAACGTCCTGACTTTC
d_call: TRBD1; v_call: TRBV7-8; clone_size: -; j_call: TRBJ1-2; cdr3_aa: CASSPNSLTGTGYTF; cdr3_nt: TGTGCCAGCAGTCCCAACTCCTTGACAGGGACTGGCTACACCTTC
d_call: -; v_call: TRBV2; clone_size: -; j_call: TRBJ2-5; cdr3_aa: CASSQQGAPGETQYF; cdr3_nt: TGTGCCAGCAGTCAACAGGGAGCCCCAGGAGAGACCCAGTACTTC
d_call: -; v_call: TRBV29-1; clone_size: -; j_call: TRBJ1-5; cdr3_aa: CSVGPGQGNQPQHF; cdr3_nt: TGCAGCGTTGGCCCGGGGCAGGGCAATCAGCCCCAGCATTTT
d_call: TRBD1; v_call: TRBV7-2; clone_size: -; j_call: TRBJ2-5; cdr3_aa: CASSRDSQETQYF; cdr3_nt: TGTGCCAGCAGTCGGGACAGCCAAGAGACCCAGTACTTC
d_call: -; v_call: TRBV28; clone_size: -; j_call: TRBJ1-5; cdr3_aa: CASRLQGNWNQPQHF; cdr3_nt: TGTGCCAGCAGATTACAGGGAAACTGGAATCAGCCCCAGCATTTT
d_call: -; v_call: TRBV28; clone_size: -; j_call: TRBJ2-3; cdr3_aa: CASSSSITDTQYF; cdr3_nt: TGTGCCAGCTCTAGCTCTATCACAGATACGCAGTATTTT
d_call: -; v_call: TRBV18; clone_size: once; j_call: TRBJ2-1; cdr3_aa: CASSPPNGGGVRNEQFF; cdr3_nt: TGTGCCAGCTCCCCCCCAAATGGGGGAGGTGTACGCAATGAGCAGTTCTTC
d_call: -; v_call: TRBV27; clone_size: -; j_call: TRBJ2-3; cdr3_aa: CASRWLVTDTQYF; cdr3_nt: TGTGCCAGCAGGTGGTTAGTAACTGATACGCAGTATTTT
d_call: TRBD1; v_call: TRBV9; clone_size: -; j_call: TRBJ1-1; cdr3_aa: CASSVRQGAAEAFF; cdr3_nt: TGTGCCAGCAGCGTCCGACAGGGGGCCGCTGAAGCTTTCTTT